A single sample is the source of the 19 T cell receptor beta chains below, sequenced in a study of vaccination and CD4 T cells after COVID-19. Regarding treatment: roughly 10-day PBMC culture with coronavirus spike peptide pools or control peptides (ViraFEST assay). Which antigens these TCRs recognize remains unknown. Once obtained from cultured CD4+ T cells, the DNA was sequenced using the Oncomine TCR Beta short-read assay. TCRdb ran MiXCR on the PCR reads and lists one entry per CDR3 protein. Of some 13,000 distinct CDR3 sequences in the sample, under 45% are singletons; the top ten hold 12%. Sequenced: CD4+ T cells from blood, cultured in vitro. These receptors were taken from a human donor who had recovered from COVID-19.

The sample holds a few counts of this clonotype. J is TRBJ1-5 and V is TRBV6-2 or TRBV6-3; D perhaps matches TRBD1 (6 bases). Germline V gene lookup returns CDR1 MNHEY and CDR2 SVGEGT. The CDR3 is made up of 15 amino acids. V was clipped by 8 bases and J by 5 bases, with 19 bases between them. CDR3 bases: TGTGCCAGCGGGGACCCGGGACAAGGACATCAGCCCCAGCATTTT. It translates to CASGDPGQGHQPQHF.

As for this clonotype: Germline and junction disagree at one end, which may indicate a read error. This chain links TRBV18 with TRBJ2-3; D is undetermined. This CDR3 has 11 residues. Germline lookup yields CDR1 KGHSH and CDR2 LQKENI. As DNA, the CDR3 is TGTGCCAGCTCCACGGAGACCGTCATGAGTTTT. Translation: CASSTETVMSF.

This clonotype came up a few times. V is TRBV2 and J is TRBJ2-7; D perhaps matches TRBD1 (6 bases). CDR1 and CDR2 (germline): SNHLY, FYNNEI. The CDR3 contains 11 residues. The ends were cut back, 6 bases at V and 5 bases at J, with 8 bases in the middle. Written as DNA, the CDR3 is TGTGCCAGCAGGGACAGCCACGAGCAGTACTTC. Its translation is CASRDSHEQYF. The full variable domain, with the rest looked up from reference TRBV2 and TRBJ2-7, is EPEVTQTPSHQVTQMGQEVILRCVPISNHLYFYWYRQILGQKVEFLVSFYNNEISEKSEIFDDQFSVERPDGSNFTLKIRSTKLEDSAMYFCASRDSHEQYFGPGTRLTVT.

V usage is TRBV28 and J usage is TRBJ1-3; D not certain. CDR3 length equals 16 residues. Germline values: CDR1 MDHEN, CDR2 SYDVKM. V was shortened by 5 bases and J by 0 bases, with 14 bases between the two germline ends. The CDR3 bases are TGTGCCAGCAGTCCCGCGGGAACGAGCTCTGGAAACACCATATATTTT. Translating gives CASSPAGTSSGNTIYF.

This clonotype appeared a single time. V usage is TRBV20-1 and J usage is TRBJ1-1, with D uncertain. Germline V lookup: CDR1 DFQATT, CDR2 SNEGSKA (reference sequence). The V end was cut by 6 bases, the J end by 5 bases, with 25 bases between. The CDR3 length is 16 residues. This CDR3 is CSASHSQTGPETEAFF. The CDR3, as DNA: TGCAGTGCCAGTCACAGCCAAACCGGACCAGAAACTGAAGCTTTCTTT.

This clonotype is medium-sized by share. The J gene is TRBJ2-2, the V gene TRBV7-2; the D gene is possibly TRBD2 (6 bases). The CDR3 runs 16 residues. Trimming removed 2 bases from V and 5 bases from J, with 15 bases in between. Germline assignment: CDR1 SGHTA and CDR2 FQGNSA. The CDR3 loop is CASSLRFGDSTGELFF. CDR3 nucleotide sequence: TGTGCCAGCAGCTTAAGGTTCGGGGACTCGACCGGGGAGCTGTTTTTT.

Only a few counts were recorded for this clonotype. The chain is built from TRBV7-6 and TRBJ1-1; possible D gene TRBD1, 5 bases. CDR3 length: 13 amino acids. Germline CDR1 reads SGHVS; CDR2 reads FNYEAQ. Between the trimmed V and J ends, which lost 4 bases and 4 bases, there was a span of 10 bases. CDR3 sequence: CASSSRVGTEAFF. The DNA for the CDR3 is TGTGCCAGCAGCTCCAGGGTTGGCACTGAAGCTTTCTTT.

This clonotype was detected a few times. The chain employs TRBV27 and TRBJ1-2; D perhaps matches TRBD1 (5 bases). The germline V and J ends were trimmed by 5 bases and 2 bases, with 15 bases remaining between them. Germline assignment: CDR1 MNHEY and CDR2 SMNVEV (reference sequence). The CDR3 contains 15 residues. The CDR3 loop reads CASSTYRLGNYGYTF. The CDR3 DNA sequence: TGTGCCAGCAGTACATACAGGTTGGGGAACTATGGCTACACCTTC.

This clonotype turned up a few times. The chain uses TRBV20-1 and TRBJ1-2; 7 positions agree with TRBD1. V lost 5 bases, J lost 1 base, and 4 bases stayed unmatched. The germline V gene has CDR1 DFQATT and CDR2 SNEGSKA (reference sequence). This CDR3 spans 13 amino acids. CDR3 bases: TGCAGTGCTCCGGACAGGCGTAACTATGGCTACACCTTC. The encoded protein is CSAPDRRNYGYTF.

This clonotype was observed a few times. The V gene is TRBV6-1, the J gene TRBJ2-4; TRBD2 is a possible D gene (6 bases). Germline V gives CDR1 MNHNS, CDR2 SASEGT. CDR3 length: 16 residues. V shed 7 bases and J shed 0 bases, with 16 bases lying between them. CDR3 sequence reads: CASTDEGRLAKNIQYF. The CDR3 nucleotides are TGTGCCAGCACCGACGAAGGGAGGTTAGCCAAAAACATTCAGTACTTC.

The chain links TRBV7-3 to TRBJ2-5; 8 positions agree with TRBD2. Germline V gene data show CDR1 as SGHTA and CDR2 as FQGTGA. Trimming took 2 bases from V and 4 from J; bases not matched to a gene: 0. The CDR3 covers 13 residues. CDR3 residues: CASSLLAGETQYF. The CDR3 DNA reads TGTGCCAGCAGCTTACTAGCGGGAGAGACCCAGTACTTC.

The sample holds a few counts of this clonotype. The CDR3: CASSLDAAGVYEQYF. DNA of the CDR3: TGTGCCAGCAGCTTAGATGCAGCGGGAGTCTACGAGCAGTACTTC. The chain couples TRBV11-2 to TRBJ2-7, with 8 bases that match TRBD2. The trim removed 0 bases at V and 3 bases at J, leaving 4 bases unmatched. Germline V gene data show CDR1 as SGHAT and CDR2 as FQNNGV. This CDR3 is 15 amino acids long.

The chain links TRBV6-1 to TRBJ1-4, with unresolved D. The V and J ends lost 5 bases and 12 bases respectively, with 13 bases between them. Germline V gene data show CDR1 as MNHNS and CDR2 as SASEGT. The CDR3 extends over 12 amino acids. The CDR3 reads CASSPWREELFF. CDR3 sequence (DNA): TGTGCCAGCAGTCCTTGGAGGGAAGAACTGTTTTTT.

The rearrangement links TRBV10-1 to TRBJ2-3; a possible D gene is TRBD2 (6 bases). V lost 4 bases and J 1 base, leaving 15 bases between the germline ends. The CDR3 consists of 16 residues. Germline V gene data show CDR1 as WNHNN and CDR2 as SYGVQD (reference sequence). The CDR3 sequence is CASSVRPGEGTDTQYF. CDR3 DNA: TGCGCCAGCAGTGTAAGGCCGGGGGAGGGCACAGATACGCAGTATTTT.

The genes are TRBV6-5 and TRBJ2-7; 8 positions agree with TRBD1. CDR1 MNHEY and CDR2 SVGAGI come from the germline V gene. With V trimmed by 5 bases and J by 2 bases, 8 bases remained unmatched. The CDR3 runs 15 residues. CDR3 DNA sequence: TGTGCCAGCAGTACTCGGACAGGGAGCCCCTACGAGCAGTACTTC. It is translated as CASSTRTGSPYEQYF.

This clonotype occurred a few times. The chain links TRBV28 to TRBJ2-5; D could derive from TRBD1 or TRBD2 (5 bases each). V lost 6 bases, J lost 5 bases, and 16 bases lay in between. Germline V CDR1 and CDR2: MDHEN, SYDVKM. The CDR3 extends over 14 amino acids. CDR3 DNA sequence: TGTGCCAGCAGCACCCGGGACGGTGGGGAGACCCAGTACTTC. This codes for CASSTRDGGETQYF.

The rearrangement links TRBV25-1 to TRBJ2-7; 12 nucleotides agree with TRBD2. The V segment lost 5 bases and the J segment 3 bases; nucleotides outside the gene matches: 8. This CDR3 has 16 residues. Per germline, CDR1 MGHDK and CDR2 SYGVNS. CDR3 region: CASSPPRLAGVYEQYF. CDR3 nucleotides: TGTGCCAGCAGTCCCCCGAGACTAGCGGGAGTCTACGAGCAGTACTTC.

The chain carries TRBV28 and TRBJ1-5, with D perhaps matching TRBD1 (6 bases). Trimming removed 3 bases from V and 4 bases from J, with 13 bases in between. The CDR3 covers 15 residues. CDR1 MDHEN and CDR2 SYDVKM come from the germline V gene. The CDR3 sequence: CASSFIKGGNQPQHF. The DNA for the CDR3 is TGTGCCAGCAGTTTCATTAAGGGGGGAAATCAGCCCCAGCATTTT.

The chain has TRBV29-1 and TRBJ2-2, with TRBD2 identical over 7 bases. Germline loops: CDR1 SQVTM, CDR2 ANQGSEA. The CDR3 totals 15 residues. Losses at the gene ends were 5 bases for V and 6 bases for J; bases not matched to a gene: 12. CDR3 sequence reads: CSVRTVTSVSGELFF. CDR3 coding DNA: TGCAGCGTTAGAACCGTCACTAGCGTTTCCGGGGAGCTGTTTTTT.